The rows below give T cell receptor beta chains drawn from one sample of a study of T cell changes during pregnancy in multiple sclerosis. Profiled with immunoSEQ multiplex PCR; TCRdb holds only in-frame clones, not every one. The sample gives some 51,000 clones, around 94% of which show up once; 0.5% to 0.7% is in the top ten. The sample consisted of CD4+ T cells from peripheral blood mononuclear cells, taken in the second trimester of pregnancy. These receptors were collected from a female donor with multiple sclerosis, enrolled in a pregnancy study. The conserved cysteine and the conserved F or W are not part of the CDR3 here. Each record gives: J gene, V gene, CDR3 protein.

>TRBJ2-1|TRBV12-5
ASGPPGSSLNEQF
>TRBJ1-1|TRBV19
ASSTGQGANTEAF
>TRBJ1-1|TRBV7-3
ASSLLGNTEAF
>TRBJ2-6|TRBV29-1
STDDGRGGANVLT
>TRBJ2-3|TRBV6-5
ASSYSGARTDTQY
>TRBJ1-1|TRBV19
ATTQQGLNTEAF
>TRBJ2-7|TRBV6-6
ASSYSMRGIIDEQY
>TRBJ2-6|TRBV4-3
ASSQIVLGTAWAGANVLT
>TRBJ1-2|TRBV7-8
ASSSADFYGYT
>TRBJ2-1|TRBV9
ASSVRDYSYNEQF
>TRBJ1-2|TRBV10-1
ASTLTGIQGYT
>TRBJ1-1|TRBV4-2
ASSRGQGVPLEAF
>TRBJ2-2|TRBV7-9
ASTAGTGGNTGELF
>TRBJ1-6|TRBV10-3
ATARLQGSHNSPLH
>TRBJ1-1|TRBV5-4
ASSLGTSNTEAF
>TRBJ2-1|TRBV25-1
ASSESKQF
>TRBJ2-3|TRBV11-3
ASSLGGGPIGADTQY
>TRBJ2-1|TRBV18
ASSPPSRGNEQF
>TRBJ1-6|TRBV19
ASSIGGTGISYNSPLH
>TRBJ1-5|TRBV19
ASSLTGDNQPQH
>TRBJ1-4|TRBV27
ASSPRSTGNEKLF
>TRBJ1-6|TRBV6-6
ASSYSGTGTSPLH
>TRBJ2-7|TRBV2
ASGPEQGAYEQY
>TRBJ1-5|TRBV19
ASSSTPWGGGNQPQH
>TRBJ1-3|TRBV27
ASSLSTGAGNTIY
>TRBJ1-5|TRBV6-5
ASSYRGLNQPQH
>TRBJ1-2|TRBV7-2
ASSLGSGLSGYT
>TRBJ1-5|TRBV5-1
ASIPLVWTGYQPQH